This T cell receptor (beta chain) was identified in a study of blood T cell repertoires in COVID-19. The V and J ends lost 3 bases and 2 bases respectively, with 14 bases between them. The CDR3 consists of 17 residues. Germline V gives CDR1 SEHNR, CDR2 FQNEAQ (reference sequence). In the authors' methods: Researchers report that nucleated cell counts were estimated from reference gene primer amplification. TCRdb's copy holds only in-frame clones and misses some; the assay was immunoSEQ multiplex PCR. V and J calls and clone size come straight from that table; D and trimming were deduced from the DNA. Of under 200,000 clones in the sample, over 70% were seen once.

This sequence joins TRBV7-9 and TRBJ2-6; perhaps TRBD1 as D (6 bases). The sequenced material came from peripheral blood. The sequence came from a woman older than 75 with active or convalescent COVID-19. The CDR3 region has the DNA TGTGCCAGCAGCTTCACCCTCCCAGGGGCTGGGGCCAACGTCCTGACTTTC. It is translated as CASSFTLPGAGANVLTF.